The 15 T cell receptor beta chains presented below share a single source sample, sequenced in a study of blood T cell repertoires in COVID-19. TCRdb's copy holds only in-frame clones and misses some; the assay was immunoSEQ multiplex PCR. The profile shows around 200,000 clones, about 88% of them singletons. Sequenced material: peripheral blood. The receptors here all came from a man aged 40-49 years with acute or convalescent COVID-19.

The genes are TRBV19 and TRBJ2-2; D possibly corresponds to TRBD2 (6 bases). Germline V gene sequence: CDR1 LNHDA, CDR2 SQIVND (reference sequence). V was shortened by 5 bases and J by 3 bases, with 13 bases between the two germline ends. This CDR3 region has 15 residues. CDR3 loop: CASSSSVVYTGELFF. The CDR3, as DNA: TGTGCCAGTAGTTCTAGCGTCGTTTACACCGGGGAGCTGTTTTTT.

V usage is TRBV6-5 and J usage is TRBJ2-3; 9 bases are shared with TRBD2. Looked up from germline, CDR1 is MNHEY and CDR2 is SVGAGI. V was pared by 6 bases and J by 7 bases, with 11 bases of the junction left unmatched. The CDR3 contains 15 residues. The CDR3 here is CASRREAGGPNTQYF. The CDR3 nucleotides are TGTGCCAGCAGGAGGGAGGCGGGAGGGCCAAATACGCAGTATTTT.

The rearrangement uses TRBV4-1 and TRBJ1-3; the D gene is possibly TRBD1 (5 bases). With 1 base removed from V and 11 bases from J, the gap between germline ends came to 15 bases. The CDR3 is 14 residues long. The germline V gene has CDR1 MGHRA and CDR2 YSYEKL. CDR3 sequence reads: CASSQARVGFSIYF. CDR3 bases: TGCGCCAGCAGCCAAGCCAGGGTCGGTTTCTCCATATATTTT.

The chain uses TRBV5-4 and TRBJ2-7; D call uncertain. V shed 0 bases and J shed 0 bases, with 10 bases lying between them. Germline lookup yields CDR1 SGHNT and CDR2 YYREEE (reference sequence). The CDR3 spans 15 residues. In DNA, the CDR3 is TGTGCCAGCAGCTTGGATCCCCAACTCTCCTACGAGCAGTACTTC. Its protein product is CASSLDPQLSYEQYF.

The chain joins TRBV19 to TRBJ2-7, with D possibly TRBD1 on 7 matching bases. The V gene lost 5 bases and the J gene lost 4 bases, with 15 bases spanning the gap. This CDR3 is built from 14 residues. Germline-derived CDR1 and CDR2 are LNHDA and SQIVND (reference sequence). The CDR3 loop is CASSPRTGGYEQYF. The CDR3 nucleotides are TGTGCCAGTAGTCCCCGGACAGGAGGGTACGAGCAGTACTTC.

This clone was recorded only once. V is TRBV4-1 and J is TRBJ2-1, with no clear D. Germline CDR1 and CDR2: MGHRA and YSYEKL. The CDR3 loop spans 14 amino acids. V gave up 0 bases and J gave up 2 bases, with 5 bases separating them. This CDR3 is CASSQELPYNEQFF. The CDR3 DNA sequence: TGCGCCAGCAGCCAAGAACTACCCTACAATGAGCAGTTCTTC.

The chain joins TRBV10-3 to TRBJ2-5; unclear D gene. The germline V and J ends were trimmed by 7 bases and 2 bases, with 5 bases remaining between them. Germline V gene data show CDR1 as ENHRY and CDR2 as SYGVKD. This CDR3 contains 11 residues. The CDR3 DNA reads TGTGCCATCAAGCGACAAGAGACCCAGTACTTC. Translating it yields CAIKRQETQYF.

This chain connects TRBV6-5 to TRBJ2-3, with TRBD1 matching over 12 bases. This CDR3 comprises 16 residues. The ends lost 0 bases at V and 4 bases at J; junction bases unmatched: 2. From germline, CDR1 is MNHEY and CDR2 SVGAGI. CDR3 region: CASSYSGTGGPDTQYF. The CDR3 DNA follows: TGTGCCAGCAGTTACTCAGGGACAGGGGGCCCAGATACGCAGTATTTT.

The chain links TRBV7-9 to TRBJ2-4; the match to TRBD1 covers 8 bases. CDR1 and CDR2 (germline): SEHNR, FQNEAQ (reference sequence). The CDR3 length is 13 residues. Trimming removed 5 bases from V and 6 bases from J; junction bases left unmatched: 3. CDR3 coding DNA: TGTGCCAGCAGCCCGGACAGGGTAAACATTCAGTACTTC. It yields the protein CASSPDRVNIQYF.

V usage is TRBV29-1 and J usage is TRBJ2-7, with no clear D. The CDR3 has 13 amino acids. The germline V and J ends were trimmed by 4 bases and 5 bases, with 15 bases remaining between them. Germline V CDR1 and CDR2: SQVTM, ANQGSEA. The CDR3 loop is CSVAGVISDEQYF. The CDR3 region has the DNA TGCAGCGTTGCAGGTGTAATTTCCGACGAGCAGTACTTC.

This clone was counted a single time. This rearrangement joins TRBV6-5 to TRBJ2-7; D is perhaps TRBD2 (5 bases). CDR1 and CDR2 (germline): MNHEY, SVGAGI. The CDR3 length is 15 residues. Trimming left V 8 bases short and J 0 bases short, with 17 bases between. CDR3 in amino acids: CASEDGKFSSYEQYF. CDR3 in DNA: TGTGCCAGCGAGGACGGGAAGTTTAGCTCCTACGAGCAGTACTTC.

The CDR3 protein is CATSDPRDRGEKLFF. In DNA, the CDR3 is TGTGCCACCAGTGACCCCCGGGACAGGGGGGAAAAACTGTTTTTT. V gene TRBV24-1 combines with J gene TRBJ1-4, with 11 nucleotides matching TRBD1. The CDR3 has 15 amino acids. Trimming removed 4 bases from V and 8 bases from J; junction bases left unmatched: 5. The germline V gene has CDR1 KGHDR and CDR2 SFDVKD.

V is TRBV6-2 or TRBV6-3 and J is TRBJ2-7, with 13 bases identical to TRBD2. Unmatched junction bases numbered 2, after V lost 5 bases and J lost 4 bases. Per germline, CDR1 MNHEY and CDR2 SVGEGT. The CDR3 spans 14 residues. CDR3 in amino acids: CASSRTSGRYEQYF. Written as DNA, the CDR3 is TGTGCCAGCAGTAGGACTAGCGGGAGATACGAGCAGTACTTC.

The chain uses TRBV29-1 and TRBJ1-5; 7 bases fit TRBD1. V was clipped by 4 bases and J by 0 bases; unmatched bases: 3. The CDR3 has 14 amino acids. The V gene's germline CDR1 is SQVTM and CDR2 ANQGSEA. This CDR3 reads CSVGQGISNQPQHF. The CDR3 nucleotides read TGCAGCGTTGGACAGGGTATTAGCAATCAGCCCCAGCATTTT.

This chain links TRBV9 with TRBJ2-2; 9 bases align to TRBD2. This CDR3 region has 16 residues. With 6 bases clipped from V and 2 bases from J, the junction kept 8 bases outside the gene matches. Germline CDR1 reads SGDLS; CDR2 reads YYNGEE. CDR3 sequence (DNA): TGTGCCAGCACCCCCACTAGCGGGCCAAACACCGGGGAGCTGTTTTTT. Encoded protein: CASTPTSGPNTGELFF.